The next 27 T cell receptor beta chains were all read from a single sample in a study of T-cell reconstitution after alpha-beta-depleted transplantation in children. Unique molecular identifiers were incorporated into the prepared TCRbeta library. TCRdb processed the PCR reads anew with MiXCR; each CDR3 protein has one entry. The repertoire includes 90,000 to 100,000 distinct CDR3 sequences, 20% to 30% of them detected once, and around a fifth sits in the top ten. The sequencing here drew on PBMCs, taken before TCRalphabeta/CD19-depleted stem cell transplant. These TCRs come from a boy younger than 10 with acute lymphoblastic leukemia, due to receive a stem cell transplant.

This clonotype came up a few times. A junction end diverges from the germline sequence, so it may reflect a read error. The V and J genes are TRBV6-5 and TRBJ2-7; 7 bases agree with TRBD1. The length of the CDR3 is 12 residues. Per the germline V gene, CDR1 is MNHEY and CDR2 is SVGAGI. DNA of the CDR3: TGTGACAGCAGGCGACAGGGCCACGAGCAGTACTTC. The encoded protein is CDSRRQGHEQYF.

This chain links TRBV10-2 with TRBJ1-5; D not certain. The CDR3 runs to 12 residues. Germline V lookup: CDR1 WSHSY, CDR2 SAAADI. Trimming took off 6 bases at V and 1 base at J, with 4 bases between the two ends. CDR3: CASRDSNQPQHF. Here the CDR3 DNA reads TGCGCCAGCAGGGACAGCAATCAGCCCCAGCATTTT.

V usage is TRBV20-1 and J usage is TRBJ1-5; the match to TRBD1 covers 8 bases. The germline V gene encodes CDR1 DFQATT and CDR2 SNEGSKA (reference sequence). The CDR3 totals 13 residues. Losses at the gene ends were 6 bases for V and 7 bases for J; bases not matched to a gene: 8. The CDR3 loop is CSARGQGSQPQHF. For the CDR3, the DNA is TGCAGTGCCAGGGGGCAGGGATCCCAGCCCCAGCATTTT.

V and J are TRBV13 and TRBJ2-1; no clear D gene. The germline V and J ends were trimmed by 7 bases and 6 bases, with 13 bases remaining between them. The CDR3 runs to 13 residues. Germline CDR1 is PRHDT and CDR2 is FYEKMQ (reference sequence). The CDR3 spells CASTDGIPNEQFF. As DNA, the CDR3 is TGTGCCAGCACCGATGGAATTCCCAATGAGCAGTTCTTC.

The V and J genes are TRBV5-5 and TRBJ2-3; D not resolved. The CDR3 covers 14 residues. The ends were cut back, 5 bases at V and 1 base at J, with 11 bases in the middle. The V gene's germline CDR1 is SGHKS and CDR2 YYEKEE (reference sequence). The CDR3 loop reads CASSFQVGTDTQYF. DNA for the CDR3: TGTGCCAGCAGTTTCCAGGTCGGCACAGATACGCAGTATTTT.

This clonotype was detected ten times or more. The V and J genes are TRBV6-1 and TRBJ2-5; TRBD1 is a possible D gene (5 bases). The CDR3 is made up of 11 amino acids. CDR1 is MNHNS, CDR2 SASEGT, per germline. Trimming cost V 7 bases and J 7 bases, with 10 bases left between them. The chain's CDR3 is CASTNQGTQYF. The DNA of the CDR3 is TGTGCCAGCACCAACCAGGGGACCCAGTACTTC.

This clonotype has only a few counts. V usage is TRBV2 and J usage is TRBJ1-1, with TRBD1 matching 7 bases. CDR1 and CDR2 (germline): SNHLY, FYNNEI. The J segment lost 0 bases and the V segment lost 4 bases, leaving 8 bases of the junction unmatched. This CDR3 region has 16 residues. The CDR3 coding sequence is TGTGCCAGCAGTGCCGGGGGACAGTTTATGAACACTGAAGCTTTCTTT. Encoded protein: CASSAGGQFMNTEAFF.

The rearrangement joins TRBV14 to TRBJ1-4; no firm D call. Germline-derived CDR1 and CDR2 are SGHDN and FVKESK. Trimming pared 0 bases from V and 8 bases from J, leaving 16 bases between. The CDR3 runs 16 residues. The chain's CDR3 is CASSQDSRFQGEKLFF. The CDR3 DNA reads TGTGCCAGCAGCCAAGACTCTCGATTCCAAGGCGAAAAACTGTTTTTT. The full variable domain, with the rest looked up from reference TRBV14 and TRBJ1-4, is EAGVTQFPSHSVIEKGQTVTLRCDPISGHDNLYWYRRVMGKEIKFLLHFVKESKQDESGMPNNRFLAERTGGTYSTLKVQPAELEDSGVYFCASSQDSRFQGEKLFFGSGTQLSVL.

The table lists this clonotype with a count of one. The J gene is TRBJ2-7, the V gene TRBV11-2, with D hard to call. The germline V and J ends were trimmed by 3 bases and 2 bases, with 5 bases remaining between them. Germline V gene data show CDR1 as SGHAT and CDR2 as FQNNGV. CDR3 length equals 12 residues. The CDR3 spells CASSFSPYEQYF. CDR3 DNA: TGTGCCAGCAGCTTCTCCCCCTACGAGCAGTACTTC.

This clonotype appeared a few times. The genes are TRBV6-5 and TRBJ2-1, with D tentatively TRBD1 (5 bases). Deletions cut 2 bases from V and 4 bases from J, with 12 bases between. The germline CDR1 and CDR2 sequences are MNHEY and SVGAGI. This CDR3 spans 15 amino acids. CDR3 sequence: CASSYLGEAYNEQFF. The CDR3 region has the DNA TGTGCCAGCAGTTACCTAGGGGAAGCATACAATGAGCAGTTCTTC.

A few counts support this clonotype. The CDR3 protein is CASRSSGSGRFF. The CDR3 DNA reads as TGTGCCAGCAGATCTAGCGGGAGCGGCCGGTTCTTC. The chain uses TRBV6-5 and TRBJ2-1; TRBD2 aligns across 10 bases. CDR3 size: 12 residues. Germline assignment: CDR1 MNHEY and CDR2 SVGAGI. V lost 6 bases and J lost 15; bases outside the gene matches: 8.

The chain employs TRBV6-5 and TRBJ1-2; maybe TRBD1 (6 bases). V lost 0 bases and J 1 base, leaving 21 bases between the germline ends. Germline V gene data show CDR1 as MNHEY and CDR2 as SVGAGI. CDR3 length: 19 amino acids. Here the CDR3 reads CASSYSHVRGTMGNYGYTF. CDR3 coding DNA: TGTGCCAGCAGTTACTCGCATGTGAGGGGGACCATGGGTAACTATGGCTACACCTTC.

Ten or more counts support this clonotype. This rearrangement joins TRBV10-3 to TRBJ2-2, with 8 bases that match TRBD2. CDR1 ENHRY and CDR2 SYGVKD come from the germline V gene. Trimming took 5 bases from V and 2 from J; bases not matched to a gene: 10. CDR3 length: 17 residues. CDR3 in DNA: TGTGCCATCAGTCGGTCGACGGGAGGGACAAACACCGGGGAGCTGTTTTTT. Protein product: CAISRSTGGTNTGELFF.

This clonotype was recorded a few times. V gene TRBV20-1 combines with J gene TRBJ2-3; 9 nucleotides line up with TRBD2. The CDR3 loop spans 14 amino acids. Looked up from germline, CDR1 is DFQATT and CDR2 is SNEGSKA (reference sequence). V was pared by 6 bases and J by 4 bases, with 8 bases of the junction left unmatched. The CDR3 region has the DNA TGCAGTGCCTTGACTAGCGGAATCGCAGATACGCAGTATTTT. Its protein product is CSALTSGIADTQYF.

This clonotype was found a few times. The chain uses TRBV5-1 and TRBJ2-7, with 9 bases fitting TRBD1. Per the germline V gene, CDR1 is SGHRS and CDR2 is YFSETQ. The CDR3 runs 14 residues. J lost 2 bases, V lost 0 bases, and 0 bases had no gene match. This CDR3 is CASSLGDRAYEQYF. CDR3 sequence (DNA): TGCGCCAGCAGCTTGGGGGACAGGGCCTACGAGCAGTACTTC. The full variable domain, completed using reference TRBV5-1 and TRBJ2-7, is KAGVTQTPRYLIKTRGQQVTLSCSPISGHRSVSWYQQTPGQGLQFLFEYFSETQRNKGNFPGRFSGRQFSNSRSEMNVSTLELGDSALYLCASSLGDRAYEQYFGPGTRLTVT.

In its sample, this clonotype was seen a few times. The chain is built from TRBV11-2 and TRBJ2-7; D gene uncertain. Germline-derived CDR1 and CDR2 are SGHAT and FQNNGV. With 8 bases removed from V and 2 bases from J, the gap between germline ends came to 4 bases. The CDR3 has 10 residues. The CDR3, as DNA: TGTGCCAGCGGGGCCTACGAGCAGTACTTC. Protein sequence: CASGAYEQYF.

In nucleotides, the CDR3 is TGTGCCATCAGTGAGTCGATCCGGACAGGGGGCCTAGCGGCGATCTACAATGAGCAGTTCTTC. It is translated as CAISESIRTGGLAAIYNEQFF. J is TRBJ2-1 and V is TRBV10-3; 11 bases are shared with TRBD1. CDR3 length equals 21 residues. V shed 0 bases, J shed 3 bases, and the junction held 16 bases outside the gene matches. CDR1 is ENHRY and CDR2 is SYGVKD in the germline V gene.

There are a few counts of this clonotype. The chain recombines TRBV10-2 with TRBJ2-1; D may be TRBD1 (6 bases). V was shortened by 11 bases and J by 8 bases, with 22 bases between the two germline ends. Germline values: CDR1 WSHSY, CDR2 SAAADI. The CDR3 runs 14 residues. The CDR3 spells CAAGRTEGWDEQFF. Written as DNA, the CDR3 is TGCGCCGCCGGAAGGACAGAAGGATGGGATGAGCAGTTCTTC.

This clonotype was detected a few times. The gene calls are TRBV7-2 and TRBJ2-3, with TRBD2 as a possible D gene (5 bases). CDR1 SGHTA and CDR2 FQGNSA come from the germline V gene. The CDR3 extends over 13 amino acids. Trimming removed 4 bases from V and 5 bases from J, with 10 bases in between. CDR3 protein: CASSSDGEDTQYF. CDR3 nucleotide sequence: TGTGCCAGCAGCTCGGACGGGGAAGATACGCAGTATTTT.

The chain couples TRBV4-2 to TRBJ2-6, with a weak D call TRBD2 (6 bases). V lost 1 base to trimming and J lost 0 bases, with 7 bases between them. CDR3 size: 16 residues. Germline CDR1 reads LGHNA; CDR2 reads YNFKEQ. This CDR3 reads CASSQAEGSGANVLTF. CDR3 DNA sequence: TGTGCCAGCAGCCAAGCGGAGGGCTCTGGGGCCAACGTCCTGACTTTC.

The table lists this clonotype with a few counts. The CDR3 spells CASGMDGRGTEAFF. The CDR3 coding sequence is TGTGCTAGTGGTATGGATGGCAGGGGCACTGAAGCTTTCTTT. J is TRBJ1-1 and V is TRBV12-5; D is perhaps TRBD1 (6 bases). Per germline, CDR1 LGHNT and CDR2 FRNRAP. This CDR3 has 14 amino acids. V dropped 5 bases and J dropped 4 bases, with 14 bases sitting between them.

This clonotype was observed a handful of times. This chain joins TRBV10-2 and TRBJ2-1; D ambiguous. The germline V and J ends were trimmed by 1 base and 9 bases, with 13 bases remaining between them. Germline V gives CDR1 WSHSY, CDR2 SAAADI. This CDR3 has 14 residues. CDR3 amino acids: CASSELLRSSEQFF. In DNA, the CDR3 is TGCGCCAGCAGTGAGTTACTGAGATCCTCTGAGCAGTTCTTC.

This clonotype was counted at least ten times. This CDR3 reads CAIAGGDTEAFF. Here the CDR3 DNA reads TGTGCCATAGCGGGGGGTGACACTGAAGCTTTCTTT. This chain joins TRBV10-3 and TRBJ1-1; a weak D match, TRBD1 (5 bases). The CDR3 runs 12 residues. Germline CDR1 is ENHRY and CDR2 is SYGVKD. Trimming removed 9 bases at V and 3 bases at J, with 11 bases between.

The CDR3 nucleotides read TGTGCCAGCAGTCTACTCTCTAGCGGGTATTACAATGAGCAGTTCTTC. Translated, it gives CASSLLSSGYYNEQFF. J is TRBJ2-1 and V is TRBV28; 8 bases agree with TRBD2. V lost 5 bases to trimming and J lost 4 bases; unmatched junction nucleotides: 10. CDR3 length: 16 residues. CDR1 and CDR2 from the germline V gene are MDHEN and SYDVKM.

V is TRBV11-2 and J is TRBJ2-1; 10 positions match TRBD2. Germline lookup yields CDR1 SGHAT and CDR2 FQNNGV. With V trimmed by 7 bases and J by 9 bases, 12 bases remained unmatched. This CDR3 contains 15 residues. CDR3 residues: CASTGTSVPNGEQFF. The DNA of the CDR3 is TGTGCCAGCACCGGGACTAGCGTCCCTAATGGTGAGCAGTTCTTC.

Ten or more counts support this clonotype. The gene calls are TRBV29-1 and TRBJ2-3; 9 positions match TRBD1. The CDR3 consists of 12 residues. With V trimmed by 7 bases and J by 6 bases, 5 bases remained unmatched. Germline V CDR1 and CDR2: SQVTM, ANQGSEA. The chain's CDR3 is CSAGQGLDTQYF. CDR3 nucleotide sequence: TGCAGCGCCGGACAGGGGTTGGATACGCAGTATTTT.

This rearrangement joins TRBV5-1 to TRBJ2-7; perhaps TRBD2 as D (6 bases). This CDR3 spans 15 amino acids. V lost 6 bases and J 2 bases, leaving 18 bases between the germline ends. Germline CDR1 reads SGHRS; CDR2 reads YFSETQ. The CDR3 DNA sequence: TGCGCCAGCAAGATCAATAGCGGCCGTACCTACGAGCAGTACTTC. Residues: CASKINSGRTYEQYF.